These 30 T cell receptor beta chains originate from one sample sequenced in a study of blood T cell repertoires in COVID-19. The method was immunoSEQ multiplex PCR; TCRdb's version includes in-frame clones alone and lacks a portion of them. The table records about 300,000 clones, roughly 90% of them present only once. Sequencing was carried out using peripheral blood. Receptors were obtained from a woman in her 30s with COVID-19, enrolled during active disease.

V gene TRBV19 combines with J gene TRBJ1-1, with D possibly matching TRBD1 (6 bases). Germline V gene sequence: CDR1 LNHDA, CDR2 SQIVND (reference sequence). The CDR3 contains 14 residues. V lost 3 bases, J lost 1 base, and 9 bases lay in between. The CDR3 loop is CASSILQGNTEAFF. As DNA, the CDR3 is TGTGCCAGTAGTATCTTACAGGGGAACACTGAAGCTTTCTTT.

Here the CDR3 reads CASSPFLYQPQHF. In DNA, the CDR3 is TGTGCCAGCAGCCCCTTCCTTTATCAGCCCCAGCATTTT. V and J are TRBV6-2 or TRBV6-3 and TRBJ1-5; D gene uncertain. The CDR3 sequence is 13 residues long. CDR1 is MNHEY and CDR2 is SVGEGT in the germline V gene. V gave up 6 bases and J gave up 5 bases, with 11 bases separating them.

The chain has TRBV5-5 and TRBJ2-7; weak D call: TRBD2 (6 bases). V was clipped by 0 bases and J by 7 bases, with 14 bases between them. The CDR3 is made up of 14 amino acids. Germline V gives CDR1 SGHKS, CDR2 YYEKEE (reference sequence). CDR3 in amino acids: CASSLDEAGWEQYV. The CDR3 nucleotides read TGTGCCAGCAGCTTGGATGAGGCGGGGTGGGAGCAGTACGTC.

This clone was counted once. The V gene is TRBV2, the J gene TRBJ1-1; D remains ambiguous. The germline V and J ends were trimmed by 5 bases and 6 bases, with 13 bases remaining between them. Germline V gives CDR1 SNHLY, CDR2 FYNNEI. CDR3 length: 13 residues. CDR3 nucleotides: TGTGCCAGCAGTCAAGAGCAGGAAGCTGAAGCTTTCTTT. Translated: CASSQEQEAEAFF.

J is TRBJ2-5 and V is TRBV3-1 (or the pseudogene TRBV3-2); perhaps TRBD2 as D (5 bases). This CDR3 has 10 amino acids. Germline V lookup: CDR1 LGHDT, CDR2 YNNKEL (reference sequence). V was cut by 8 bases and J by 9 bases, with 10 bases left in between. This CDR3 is CASSPRAQYF. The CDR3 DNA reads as TGTGCCAGCTCTCCGAGGGCCCAGTACTTC.

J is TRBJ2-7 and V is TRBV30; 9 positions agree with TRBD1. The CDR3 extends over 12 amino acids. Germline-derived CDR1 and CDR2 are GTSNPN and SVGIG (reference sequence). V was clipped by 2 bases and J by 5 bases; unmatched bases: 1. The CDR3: CAWSRQGDEQYF. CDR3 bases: TGTGCCTGGAGTCGACAGGGGGACGAGCAGTACTTC.

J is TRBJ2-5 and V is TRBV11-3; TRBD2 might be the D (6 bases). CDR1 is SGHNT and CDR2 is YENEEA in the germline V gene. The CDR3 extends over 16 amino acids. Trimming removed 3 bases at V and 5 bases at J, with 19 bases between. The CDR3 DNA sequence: TGTGCCAGCAGCTTGGGGTCGAGGACCCGGGGGGAGACCCAGTACTTC. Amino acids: CASSLGSRTRGETQYF.

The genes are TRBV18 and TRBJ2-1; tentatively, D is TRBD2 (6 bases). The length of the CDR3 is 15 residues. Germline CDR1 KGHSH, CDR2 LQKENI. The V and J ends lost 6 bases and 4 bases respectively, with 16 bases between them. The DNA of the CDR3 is TGTGCCAGCTCCCCCAGGCGCGGGGAATACAATGAGCAGTTCTTC. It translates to CASSPRRGEYNEQFF.

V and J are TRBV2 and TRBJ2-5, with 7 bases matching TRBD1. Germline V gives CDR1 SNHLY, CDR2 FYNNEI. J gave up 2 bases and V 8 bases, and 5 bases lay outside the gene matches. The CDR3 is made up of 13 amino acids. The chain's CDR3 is CASGRTGQETQYF. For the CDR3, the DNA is TGTGCCAGCGGCAGGACAGGACAAGAGACCCAGTACTTC.

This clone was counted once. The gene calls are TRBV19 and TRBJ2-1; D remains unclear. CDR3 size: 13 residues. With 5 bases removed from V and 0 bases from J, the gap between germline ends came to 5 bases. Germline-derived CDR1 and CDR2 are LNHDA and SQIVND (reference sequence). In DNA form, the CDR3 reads TGTGCCAGTAGTCCTAGCTCCTACAATGAGCAGTTCTTC. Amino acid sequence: CASSPSSYNEQFF.

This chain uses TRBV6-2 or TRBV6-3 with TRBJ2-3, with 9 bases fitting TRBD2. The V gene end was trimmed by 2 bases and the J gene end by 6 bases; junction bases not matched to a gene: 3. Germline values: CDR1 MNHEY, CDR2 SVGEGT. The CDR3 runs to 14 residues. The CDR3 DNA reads TGTGCCAGCAGTTACCCCGGACTAGCGGATACGCAGTATTTT. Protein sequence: CASSYPGLADTQYF.

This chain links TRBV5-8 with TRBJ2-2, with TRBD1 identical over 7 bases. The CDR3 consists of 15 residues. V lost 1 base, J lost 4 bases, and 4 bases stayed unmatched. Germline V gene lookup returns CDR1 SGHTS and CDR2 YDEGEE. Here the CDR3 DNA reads TGTGCCAGCAGCTTGCAAACAGGGGCCACCGGGGAGCTGTTTTTT. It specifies CASSLQTGATGELFF. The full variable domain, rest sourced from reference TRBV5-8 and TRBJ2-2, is EAGVTQSPTHLIKTRGQQATLRCSPISGHTSVYWYQQALGLGLQFLLWYDEGEERNRGNFPPRFSGRQFPNYSSELNVNALELEDSALYLCASSLQTGATGELFFGEGSRLTVL.

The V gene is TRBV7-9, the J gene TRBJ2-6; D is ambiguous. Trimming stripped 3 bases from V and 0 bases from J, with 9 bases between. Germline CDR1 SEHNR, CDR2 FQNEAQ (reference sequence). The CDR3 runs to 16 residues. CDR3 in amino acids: CASSFGDSSGANVLTF. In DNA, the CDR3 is TGTGCCAGCAGCTTCGGTGATAGCTCTGGGGCCAACGTCCTGACTTTC.

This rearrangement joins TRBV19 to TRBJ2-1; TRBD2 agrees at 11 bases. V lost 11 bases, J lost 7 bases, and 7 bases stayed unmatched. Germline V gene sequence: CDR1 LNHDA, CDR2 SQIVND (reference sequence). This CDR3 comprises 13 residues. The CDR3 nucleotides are TGTGCCGCTACTAGCGGGGGCCTGAATGAGCAGTTCTTC. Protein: CAATSGGLNEQFF.

CDR3 coding DNA: TGTGCCAGCAGTGTAAAGACCGGGGAGCAGTACTTC. Encoded protein: CASSVKTGEQYF. The V and J genes are TRBV2 and TRBJ2-7; D is uncertain. The germline V gene encodes CDR1 SNHLY and CDR2 FYNNEI. Trimming took 4 bases from V and 7 from J, leaving 11 bases between them. The CDR3 loop spans 12 amino acids. The whole variable domain, remainder taken from reference TRBV2 and TRBJ2-7, is EPEVTQTPSHQVTQMGQEVILRCVPISNHLYFYWYRQILGQKVEFLVSFYNNEISEKSEIFDDQFSVERPDGSNFTLKIRSTKLEDSAMYFCASSVKTGEQYFGPGTRLTVT.

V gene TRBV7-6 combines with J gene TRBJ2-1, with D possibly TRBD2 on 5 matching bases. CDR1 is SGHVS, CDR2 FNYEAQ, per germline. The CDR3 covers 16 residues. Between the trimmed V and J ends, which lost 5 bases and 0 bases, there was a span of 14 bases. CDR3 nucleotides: TGTGCCAGCAGCCCTCCAGGACTCCTCTCCTACAATGAGCAGTTCTTC. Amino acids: CASSPPGLLSYNEQFF.

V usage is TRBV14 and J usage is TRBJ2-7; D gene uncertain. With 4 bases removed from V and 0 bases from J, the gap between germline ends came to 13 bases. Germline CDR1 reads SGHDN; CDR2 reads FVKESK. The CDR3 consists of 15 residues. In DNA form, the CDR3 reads TGTGCCAGCAGCCGTGGAGTTGGAAGCTCCTACGAGCAGTACTTC. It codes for CASSRGVGSSYEQYF.

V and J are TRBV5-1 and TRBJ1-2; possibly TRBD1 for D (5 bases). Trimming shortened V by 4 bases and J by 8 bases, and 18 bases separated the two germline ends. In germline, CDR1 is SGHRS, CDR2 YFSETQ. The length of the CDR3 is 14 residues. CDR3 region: CASSPSGPAWGYTF. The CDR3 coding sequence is TGCGCCAGCAGCCCATCAGGGCCCGCCTGGGGCTACACCTTC.

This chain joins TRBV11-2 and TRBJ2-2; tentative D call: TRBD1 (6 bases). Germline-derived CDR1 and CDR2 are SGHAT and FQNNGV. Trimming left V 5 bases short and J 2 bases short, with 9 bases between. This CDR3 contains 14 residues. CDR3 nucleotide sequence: TGTGCCAGCAGCAGGACAGCCAACACCGGGGAGCTGTTTTTT. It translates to CASSRTANTGELFF.

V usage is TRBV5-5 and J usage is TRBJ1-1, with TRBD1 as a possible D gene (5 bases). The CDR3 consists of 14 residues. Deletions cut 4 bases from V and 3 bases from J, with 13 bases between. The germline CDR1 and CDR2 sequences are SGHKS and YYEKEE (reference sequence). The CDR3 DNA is TGTGCCAGCAGCCGCTGGGGAGGGGACACTGAAGCTTTCTTT. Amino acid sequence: CASSRWGGDTEAFF.

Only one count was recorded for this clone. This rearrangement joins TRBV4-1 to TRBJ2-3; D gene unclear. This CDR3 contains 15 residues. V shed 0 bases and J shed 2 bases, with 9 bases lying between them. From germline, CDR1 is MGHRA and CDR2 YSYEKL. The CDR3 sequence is CASSQDMAVTDTQYF. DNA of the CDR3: TGCGCCAGCAGCCAAGATATGGCTGTCACAGATACGCAGTATTTT.

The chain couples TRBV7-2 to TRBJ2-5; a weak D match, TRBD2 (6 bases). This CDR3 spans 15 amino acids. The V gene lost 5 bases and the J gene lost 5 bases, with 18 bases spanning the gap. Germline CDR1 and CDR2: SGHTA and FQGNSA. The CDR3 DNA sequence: TGTGCCAGCAGCCCCAACCAAGGTGGGGGGGAGACCCAGTACTTC. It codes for CASSPNQGGGETQYF.

The DNA of the CDR3 is TGTGCCACCCAAGAACAGGGGGCGACAGATACGCAGTATTTT. Residues: CATQEQGATDTQYF. The chain uses TRBV6-5 and TRBJ2-3; 9 bases map to TRBD1. Germline loops: CDR1 MNHEY, CDR2 SVGAGI. Unmatched junction bases numbered 8, after V lost 10 bases and J lost 3 bases. The CDR3 spans 14 residues.

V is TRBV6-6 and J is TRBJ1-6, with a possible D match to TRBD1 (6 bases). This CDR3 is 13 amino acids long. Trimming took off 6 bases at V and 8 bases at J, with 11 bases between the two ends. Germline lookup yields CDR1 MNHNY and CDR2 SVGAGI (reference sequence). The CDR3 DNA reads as TGTGCCAGCAGAACAGGGTATGATTCACCCCTCCACTTT. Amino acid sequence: CASRTGYDSPLHF.

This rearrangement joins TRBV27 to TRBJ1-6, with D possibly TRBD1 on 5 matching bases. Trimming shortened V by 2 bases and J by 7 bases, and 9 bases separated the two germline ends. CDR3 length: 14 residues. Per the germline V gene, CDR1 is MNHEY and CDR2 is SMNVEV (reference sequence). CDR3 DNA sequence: TGTGCCAGCAGTTTAGGGGCAGGCAATTCACCCCTCCACTTT. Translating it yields CASSLGAGNSPLHF.

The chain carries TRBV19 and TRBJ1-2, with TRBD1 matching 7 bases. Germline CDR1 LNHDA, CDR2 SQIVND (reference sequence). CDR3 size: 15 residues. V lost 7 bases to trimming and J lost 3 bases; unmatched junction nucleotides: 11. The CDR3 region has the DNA TGTGCCAGTAACCCTGGGACAGCCAATTACTATGGCTACACCTTC. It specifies CASNPGTANYYGYTF.

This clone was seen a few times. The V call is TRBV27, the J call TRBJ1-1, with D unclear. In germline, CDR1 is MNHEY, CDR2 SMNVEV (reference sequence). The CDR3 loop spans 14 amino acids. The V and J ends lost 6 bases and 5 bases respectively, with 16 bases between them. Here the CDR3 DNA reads TGTGCCAGCAGCATATCAGAAACGGGGACTGAAGCTTTCTTT. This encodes CASSISETGTEAFF.

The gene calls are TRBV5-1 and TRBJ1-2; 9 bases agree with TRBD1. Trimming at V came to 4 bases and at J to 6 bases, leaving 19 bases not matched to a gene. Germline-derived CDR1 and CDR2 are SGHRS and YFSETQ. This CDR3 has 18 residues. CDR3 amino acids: CASSGGTGTRFRLNGYTF. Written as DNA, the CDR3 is TGCGCCAGCAGCGGGGGGACAGGGACCCGATTTAGGCTAAATGGCTACACCTTC. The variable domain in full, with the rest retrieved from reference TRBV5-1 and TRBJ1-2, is KAGVTQTPRYLIKTRGQQVTLSCSPISGHRSVSWYQQTPGQGLQFLFEYFSETQRNKGNFPGRFSGRQFSNSRSEMNVSTLELGDSALYLCASSGGTGTRFRLNGYTFGSGTRLTVV.

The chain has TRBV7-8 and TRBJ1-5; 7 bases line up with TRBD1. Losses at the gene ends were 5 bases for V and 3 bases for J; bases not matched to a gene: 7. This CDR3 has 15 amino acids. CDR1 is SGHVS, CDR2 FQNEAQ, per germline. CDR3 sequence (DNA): TGTGCCAGCAGCATCCTCGACAGGGTCAATCAGCCCCAGCATTTT. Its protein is CASSILDRVNQPQHF.

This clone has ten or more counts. CDR3 sequence reads: CASSDGESYGYTF. CDR3 coding DNA: TGTGCCAGCAGTGACGGGGAGAGCTATGGCTACACCTTC. The rearrangement uses TRBV6-1 and TRBJ1-2, with D unclear. Trimming took off 3 bases at V and 4 bases at J, with 9 bases between the two ends. Looked up from germline, CDR1 is MNHNS and CDR2 is SASEGT. The CDR3 loop spans 13 amino acids.